These 20 T cell receptor beta chains share one sample of origin, sequenced in a study of tumor and adjacent non-tumor tissue in lung cancer. This sample's RNA came from whole unsorted tissue. Distant lung tissue was collected more than 3 cm away from the tumor edge. TCRbeta libraries were built with three rounds of nested PCR, modified from ARM-PCR. TCRdb re-derived calls from the multiplex PCR reads in MiXCR, one entry per CDR3 protein. Among 90,000 to 100,000 distinct CDR3 sequences listed, 80% were seen once. Sample: distant non-tumor lung tissue. These receptors all stem from a man in his sixties with small cell lung cancer.

The V gene is TRBV5-5, the J gene TRBJ1-2; D might be TRBD1 (5 bases). The CDR3 totals 14 residues. CDR1 and CDR2 from the germline V gene are SGHKS and YYEKEE (reference sequence). Trimming removed 4 bases at V and 4 bases at J, with 14 bases between. CDR3 DNA sequence: TGTGCCAGCAGCACTGACCAGGGATCCTATGGCTACACCTTC. This translates into CASSTDQGSYGYTF.

This clonotype has only one observation. The V call is TRBV10-1, the J call TRBJ2-7; tentatively, D is TRBD2 (6 bases). The length of the CDR3 is 14 residues. From germline, CDR1 is WNHNN and CDR2 SYGVQD (reference sequence). CDR3 region: CATSEGGSPNKYYV. The CDR3 coding sequence is TGCGCCACCAGTGAAGGAGGGAGCCCTAACAAGTACTACGTC.

This clonotype has ten or more counts. V and J are TRBV5-5 and TRBJ2-7; perhaps D is TRBD1 or TRBD2 (5 bases each). Trimming stripped 4 bases from V and 6 bases from J, with 11 bases between. This CDR3 region has 12 residues. Per the germline V gene, CDR1 is SGHKS and CDR2 is YYEKEE (reference sequence). The CDR3 region has the DNA TGTGCCAGCAGCCACGAAGGGACCGAGCAGTACTTC. The encoded protein is CASSHEGTEQYF.

A word on this clonotype: No conserved phenylalanine or tryptophan is present at the end of the CDR3, so a read error is the likely explanation. The chain recombines TRBV12-3 or TRBV12-4 with TRBJ2-5; the match to TRBD1 covers 8 bases. The CDR3 is made up of 14 amino acids. This CDR3 is CASRLMDREETQYL. The CDR3 DNA is TGTGCCAGCAGATTAATGGACAGGGAAGAGACGCAGTACTTA.

As regards this clonotype: The junction differs from germline at one of its ends, possibly a read error. The CDR3 sequence: CASSLWSTDRQYF. Here the CDR3 DNA reads TGTGCCAGCAGTTTATGGAGTACGGATAGGCAGTATTTT. The chain links TRBV12-3 or TRBV12-4 to TRBJ2-3; D remains ambiguous. This CDR3 comprises 13 residues.

With respect to this clonotype: It may be a read error: a sequence one base away is much more abundant. The chain couples TRBV30 to TRBJ2-1, with no clear D. CDR1 is GTSNPN and CDR2 is SVGIG in the germline V gene (reference sequence). Trimming pared 3 bases from V and 0 bases from J, leaving 15 bases between. The CDR3 covers 16 residues. The CDR3 DNA is TGTGCCTGGAGGGATAGAAGAATGAGCTCCTACAATGAGCAGTTCTTC. As protein: CAWRDRRMSSYNEQFF.

Of note for this clonotype: A much larger clone differs by one base, so this may be a read error. This chain connects TRBV24-1 to TRBJ2-1; no reliable D call. CDR3 length: 14 amino acids. Germline V CDR1 and CDR2: KGHDR, SFDVKD. The CDR3 sequence is CATGETDGYNEQFF. DNA for the CDR3: TGTGCCACCGGTGAGACCGACGGATACAATGAGCAGTTCTTC.

Turning to this clonotype: A junction end diverges from the germline sequence, so it may reflect a read error. The V gene is TRBV12-3 or TRBV12-4, the J gene TRBJ2-2, with 8 bases that match TRBD2. The CDR3 totals 17 residues. CDR3 residues: CDSSPQRAGVHTGELFF. DNA for the CDR3: TGTGACAGCAGCCCTCAGCGAGCGGGGGTACACACCGGGGAGCTATTTTTT.

Note on this clonotype: Because it lacks the conserved phenylalanine or tryptophan at the end, this CDR3 is likely a read error. No DNA is shown, since the ends of the CDR3 on it are uncertain; the CDR3 is the one TCRdb lists. This sequence joins TRBV11-2 and TRBJ2-5. The CDR3 has 16 amino acids, counting both end residues. CDR1 and CDR2 (germline): SGHAT, FQNNGV. CDR3 amino acids: CASSLRQAEYQETQYL.

This clonotype appeared a single time. The CDR3 here is CTTSMSSGIDYNEQFF. The CDR3 coding sequence is TGTACCACCTCTATGTCAAGCGGGATCGACTACAATGAGCAGTTCTTC. The gene calls are TRBV6-5 and TRBJ2-1; 7 nucleotides match TRBD2. The CDR3 is 16 residues long. The V gene's germline CDR1 is MNHEY and CDR2 SVGAGI.

This clonotype was counted a single time. The conserved final phenylalanine or tryptophan is absent from the CDR3, which likely points to a read error. The genes are TRBV5-4 and TRBJ2-7, with no clear D. The germline V gene encodes CDR1 SGHNT and CDR2 YYREEE (reference sequence). The CDR3 consists of 13 residues. V was pared by 0 bases and J by 6 bases, with 10 bases between. CDR3 in amino acids: CASSLVPSSEQYL. The CDR3 DNA follows: TGTGCCAGCAGCTTGGTCCCATCCAGCGAGCAGTACCTC.

This CDR3 is CASSLQLQEIRYF. CDR3 coding DNA: TGTGCCAGCAGCTTACAACTCCAAGAGATCCGGTACTTC. The rearrangement links TRBV11-1 to TRBJ2-5; no clear D. The CDR3 totals 13 residues. Germline V gene data show CDR1 as SGHAT and CDR2 as FQDESV (reference sequence). V lost 2 bases and J lost 13, with 17 bases in between.

V gene TRBV12-3 or TRBV12-4 combines with J gene TRBJ2-5, with D possibly called TRBD1 or TRBD2 (6 bases each). This CDR3 has 17 residues. V was pared by 5 bases and J by 5 bases, with 24 bases between. The CDR3 loop is CASSAPTRGVGDETQYF. In DNA, the CDR3 is TGTGCCAGCAGTGCTCCCACGAGGGGGGTGGGTGACGAGACCCAGTACTTC.

This clonotype occurred many times. This chain joins TRBV7-8 and TRBJ2-3; D not resolved. CDR1 and CDR2 from the germline V gene are SGHVS and FQNEAQ. V lost 1 base to trimming and J lost 6 bases, with 14 bases between them. The CDR3 is made up of 15 amino acids. CDR3 in amino acids: CASSLVSSGGDTQYF. DNA for the CDR3: TGTGCCAGCAGCTTAGTGTCTTCCGGTGGGGATACGCAGTATTTT.

About this clonotype itself: Because it lacks the conserved phenylalanine or tryptophan at the end, this CDR3 is likely a read error. The chain employs TRBV5-4 and TRBJ1-5; D is uncertain. Germline V gene data show CDR1 as SGHNT and CDR2 as YYREEE (reference sequence). This CDR3 has 12 residues. V was pared by 1 base and J by 4 bases, with 3 bases between. The CDR3 here is CASSLPNQPQHS. CDR3 sequence (DNA): TGTGCCAGCAGCTTGCCTAATCAGCCCCAGCATTCT.

V gene TRBV6-6 combines with J gene TRBJ2-1, with 8 positions matching TRBD2. Germline V gene data show CDR1 as MNHNY and CDR2 as SVGAGI (reference sequence). The V gene end was trimmed by 8 bases and the J gene end by 9 bases; junction bases not matched to a gene: 9. This CDR3 is built from 13 residues. CDR3 sequence: CASCIAGWGEQFF. The CDR3 nucleotides read TGTGCCAGCTGTATAGCGGGGTGGGGTGAGCAGTTCTTC.

The table lists this clonotype with a count of one. Relative to the germline gene, one junction end is altered; a read error may explain this. The chain carries TRBV11-2 and TRBJ2-3; no firm D call. Germline-derived CDR1 and CDR2 are SGHAT and FQNNGV. The CDR3 has 14 residues. CDR3 sequence: CANSPFVRTDTRYF. CDR3 coding DNA: TGTGCCAACAGCCCTTTTGTCCGCACAGATACGCGGTATTTT. Full variable domain (remainder filled in from reference TRBV11-2 and TRBJ2-3): EAGVAQSPRYKIIEKRQSVAFWCNPISGHATLYWYQQILGQGPKLLIQFQNNGVVDDSQLPKDRFSAERLKGVDSTLKIQPAKLEDSAVYLCANSPFVRTDTRYFGPGTRLTVL.

The rearrangement joins TRBV6-5 to TRBJ2-1, with 12 positions matching TRBD2. The CDR3 contains 15 residues. The ends lost 6 bases at V and 8 bases at J; junction bases unmatched: 8. Germline CDR1 MNHEY, CDR2 SVGAGI. CDR3 amino acids: CASSRLAGVMDEQFF. CDR3 coding DNA: TGTGCCAGCAGCCGACTAGCGGGAGTAATGGATGAGCAGTTCTTC.

The V call is TRBV6-1, the J call TRBJ2-1, with unresolved D. V lost 8 bases, J lost 0 bases, and 8 bases lay in between. CDR3 length: 13 amino acids. Germline lookup yields CDR1 MNHNS and CDR2 SASEGT. The CDR3 DNA reads as TGTGCCAGCCAACAGAACTCCTACAATGAGCAGTTCTTC. Residues: CASQQNSYNEQFF.

This clonotype is labeled as medium-sized. This rearrangement joins TRBV11-2 to TRBJ2-3, with D possibly being TRBD2 (5 bases). Trimming took 1 base from V and 2 from J, leaving 10 bases between them. The V gene's germline CDR1 is SGHAT and CDR2 FQNNGV. The CDR3 is 15 residues long. CDR3 loop: CASSLAPGYTDTQYF. The CDR3, as DNA: TGTGCCAGCAGCTTAGCGCCGGGGTACACAGATACGCAGTATTTT.